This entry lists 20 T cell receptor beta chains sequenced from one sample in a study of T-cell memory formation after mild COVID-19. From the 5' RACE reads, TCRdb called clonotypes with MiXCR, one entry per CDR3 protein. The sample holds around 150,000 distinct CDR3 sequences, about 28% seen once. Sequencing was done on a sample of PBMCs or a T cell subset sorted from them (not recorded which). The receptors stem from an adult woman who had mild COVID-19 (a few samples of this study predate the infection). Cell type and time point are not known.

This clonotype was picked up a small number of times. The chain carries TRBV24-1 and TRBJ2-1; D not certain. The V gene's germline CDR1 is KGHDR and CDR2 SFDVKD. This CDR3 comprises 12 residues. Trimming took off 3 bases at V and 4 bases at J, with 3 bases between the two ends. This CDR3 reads CATSDLYNEQFF. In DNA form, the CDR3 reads TGTGCCACCAGTGATCTGTACAATGAGCAGTTCTTC.

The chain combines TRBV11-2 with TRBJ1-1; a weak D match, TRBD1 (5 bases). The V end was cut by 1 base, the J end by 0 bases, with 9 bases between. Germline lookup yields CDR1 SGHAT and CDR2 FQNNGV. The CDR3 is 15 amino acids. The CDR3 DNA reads TGTGCCAGCAGCTTAGCAGGGTGGATGAACACTGAAGCTTTCTTT. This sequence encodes CASSLAGWMNTEAFF. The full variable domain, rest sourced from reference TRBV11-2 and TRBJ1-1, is EAGVAQSPRYKIIEKRQSVAFWCNPISGHATLYWYQQILGQGPKLLIQFQNNGVVDDSQLPKDRFSAERLKGVDSTLKIQPAKLEDSAVYLCASSLAGWMNTEAFFGQGTRLTVV.

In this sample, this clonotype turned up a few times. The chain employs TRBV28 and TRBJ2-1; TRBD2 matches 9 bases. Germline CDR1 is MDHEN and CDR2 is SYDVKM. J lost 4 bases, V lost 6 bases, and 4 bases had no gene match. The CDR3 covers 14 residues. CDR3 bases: TGTGCCAGCAGGATGCGGGGGGGGTACAATGAGCAGTTCTTC. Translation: CASRMRGGYNEQFF.

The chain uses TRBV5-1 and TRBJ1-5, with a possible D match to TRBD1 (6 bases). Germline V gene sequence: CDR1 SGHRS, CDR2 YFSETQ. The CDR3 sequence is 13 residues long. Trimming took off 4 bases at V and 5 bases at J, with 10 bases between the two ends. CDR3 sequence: CASSHTGYQPQHF. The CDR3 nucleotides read TGCGCCAGCAGCCACACAGGGTATCAGCCCCAGCATTTT.

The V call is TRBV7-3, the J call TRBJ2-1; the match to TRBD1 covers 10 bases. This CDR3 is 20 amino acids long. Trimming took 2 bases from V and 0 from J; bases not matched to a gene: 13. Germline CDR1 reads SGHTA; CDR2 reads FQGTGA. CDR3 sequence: CASSLFSPSTGGFSYNEQFF. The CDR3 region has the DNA TGTGCCAGCAGCTTATTTTCCCCTTCGACAGGGGGCTTCTCCTACAATGAGCAGTTCTTC.

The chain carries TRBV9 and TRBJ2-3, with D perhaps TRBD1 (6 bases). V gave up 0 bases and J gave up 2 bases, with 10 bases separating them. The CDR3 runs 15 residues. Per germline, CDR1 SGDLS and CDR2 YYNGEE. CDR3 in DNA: TGTGCCAGCAGCGTAGCGGACAGCATCACAGATACGCAGTATTTT. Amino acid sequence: CASSVADSITDTQYF.

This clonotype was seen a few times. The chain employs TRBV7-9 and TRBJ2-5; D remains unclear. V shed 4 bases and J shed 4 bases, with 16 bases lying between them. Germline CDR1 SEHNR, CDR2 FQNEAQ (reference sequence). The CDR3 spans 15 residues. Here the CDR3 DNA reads TGTGCCAGCAGCTCCCTCAACTACGCTTCAGAGACCCAGTACTTC. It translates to CASSSLNYASETQYF. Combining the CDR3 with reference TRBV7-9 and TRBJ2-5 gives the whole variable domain DTGVSQNPRHKITKRGQNVTFRCDPISEHNRLYWYRQTLGQGPEFLTYFQNEAQLEKSRLLSDRFSAERPKGSFSTLEIQRTEQGDSAMYLCASSSLNYASETQYFGPGTRLLVL.

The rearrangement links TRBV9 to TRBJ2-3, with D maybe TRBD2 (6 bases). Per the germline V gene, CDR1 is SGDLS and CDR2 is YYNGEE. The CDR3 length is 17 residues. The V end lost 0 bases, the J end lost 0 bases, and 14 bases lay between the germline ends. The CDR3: CASSVVPGRGSTDTQYF. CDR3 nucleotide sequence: TGTGCCAGCAGCGTAGTCCCCGGGCGGGGTAGCACAGATACGCAGTATTTT. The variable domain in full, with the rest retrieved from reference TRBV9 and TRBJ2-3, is DSGVTQTPKHLITATGQRVTLRCSPRSGDLSVYWYQQSLDQGLQFLIQYYNGEERAKGNILERFSAQQFPDLHSELNLSSLELGDSALYFCASSVVPGRGSTDTQYFGPGTRLTVL.

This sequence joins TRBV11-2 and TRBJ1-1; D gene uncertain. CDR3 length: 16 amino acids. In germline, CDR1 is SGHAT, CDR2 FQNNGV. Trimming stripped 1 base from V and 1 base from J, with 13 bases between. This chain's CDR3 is CASSLGIPRRNTEAFF. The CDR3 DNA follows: TGTGCCAGCAGCTTAGGCATCCCGAGGCGGAACACTGAAGCTTTCTTT.

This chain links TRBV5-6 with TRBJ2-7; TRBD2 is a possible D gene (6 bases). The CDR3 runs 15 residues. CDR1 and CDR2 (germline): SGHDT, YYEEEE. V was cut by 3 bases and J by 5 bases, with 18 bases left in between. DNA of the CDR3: TGTGCCAGCAGCTCACTACAGCGACGCGGGGACGAGCAGTACTTC. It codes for CASSSLQRRGDEQYF.

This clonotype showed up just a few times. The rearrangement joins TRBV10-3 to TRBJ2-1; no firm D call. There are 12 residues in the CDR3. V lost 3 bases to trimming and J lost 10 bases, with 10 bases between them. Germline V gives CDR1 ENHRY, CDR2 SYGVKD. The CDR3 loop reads CAISETAGEQFF. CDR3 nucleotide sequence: TGTGCCATCAGTGAAACAGCCGGCGAGCAGTTCTTC.

The CDR3 is CASSSRTASGANVLTF. CDR3 nucleotide sequence: TGTGCCAGCAGTTCCCGGACAGCCTCTGGGGCCAACGTCCTGACTTTC. This chain joins TRBV6-5 and TRBJ2-6; possibly TRBD1 for D (6 bases). The CDR3 is 16 amino acids. Germline CDR1 reads MNHEY; CDR2 reads SVGAGI. V was trimmed by 4 bases and J by 0 bases, leaving 10 bases between them.

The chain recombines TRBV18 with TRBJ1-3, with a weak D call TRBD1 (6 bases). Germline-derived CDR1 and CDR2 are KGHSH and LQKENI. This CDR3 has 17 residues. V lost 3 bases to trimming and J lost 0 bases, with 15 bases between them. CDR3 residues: CASSPSTGLTSGNTIYF. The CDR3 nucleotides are TGTGCCAGCTCACCTTCGACAGGCTTAACCTCTGGAAACACCATATATTTT. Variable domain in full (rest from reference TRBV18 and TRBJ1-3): NAGVMQNPRHLVRRRGQEARLRCSPMKGHSHVYWYRQLPEEGLKFMVYLQKENIIDESGMPKERFSAEFPKEGPSILRIQQVVRGDSAAYFCASSPSTGLTSGNTIYFGEGSWLTVV.

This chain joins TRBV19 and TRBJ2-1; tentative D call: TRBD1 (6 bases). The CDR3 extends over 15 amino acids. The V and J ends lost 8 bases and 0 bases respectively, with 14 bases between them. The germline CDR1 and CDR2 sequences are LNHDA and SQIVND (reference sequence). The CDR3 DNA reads TGTGCCAGTCCCCGACAGGACGGCTCCTACAATGAGCAGTTCTTC. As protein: CASPRQDGSYNEQFF.

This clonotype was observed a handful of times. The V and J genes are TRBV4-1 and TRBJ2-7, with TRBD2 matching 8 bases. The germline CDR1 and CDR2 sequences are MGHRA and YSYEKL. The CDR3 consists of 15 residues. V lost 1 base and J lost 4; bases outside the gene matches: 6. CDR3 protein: CASSQGVGGAYEQYF. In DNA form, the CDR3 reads TGCGCCAGCAGCCAAGGCGTCGGGGGGGCTTACGAGCAGTACTTC.

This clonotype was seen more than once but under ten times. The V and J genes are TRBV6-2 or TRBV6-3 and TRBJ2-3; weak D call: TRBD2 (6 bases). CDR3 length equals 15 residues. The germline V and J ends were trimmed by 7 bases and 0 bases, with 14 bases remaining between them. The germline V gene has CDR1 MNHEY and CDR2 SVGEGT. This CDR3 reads CASTSGGRSTDTQYF. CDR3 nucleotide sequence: TGTGCCAGCACATCCGGGGGTCGTAGCACAGATACGCAGTATTTT.

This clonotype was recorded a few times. The CDR3 loop reads CSVETGYQETQYF. CDR3 sequence (DNA): TGCAGCGTGGAAACCGGGTACCAAGAGACCCAGTACTTC. The J gene is TRBJ2-5, the V gene TRBV29-1; D call uncertain. The CDR3 loop spans 13 amino acids. Germline assignment: CDR1 SQVTM and CDR2 ANQGSEA. V was shortened by 6 bases and J by 0 bases, with 11 bases between the two germline ends. Looking up the rest from reference TRBV29-1 and TRBJ2-5 gives the full variable domain: SAVISQKPSRDICQRGTSLTIQCQVDSQVTMMFWYRQQPGQSLTLIATANQGSEATYESGFVIDKFPISRPNLTFSTLTVSNMSPEDSSIYLCSVETGYQETQYFGPGTRLLVL.

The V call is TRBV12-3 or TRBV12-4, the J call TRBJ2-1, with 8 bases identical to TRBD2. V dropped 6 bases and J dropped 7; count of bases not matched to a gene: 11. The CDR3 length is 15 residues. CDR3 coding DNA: TGTGCCAGCAGGGACCACGGGGGGGAGTATAATGAGCAGTTCTTC. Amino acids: CASRDHGGEYNEQFF.

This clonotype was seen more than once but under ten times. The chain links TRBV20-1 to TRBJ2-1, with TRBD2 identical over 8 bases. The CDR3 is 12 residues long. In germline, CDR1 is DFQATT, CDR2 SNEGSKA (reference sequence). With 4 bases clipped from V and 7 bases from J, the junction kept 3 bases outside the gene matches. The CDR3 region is CSAIGLANEQFF. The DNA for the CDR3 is TGCAGTGCTATCGGACTAGCTAATGAGCAGTTCTTC.

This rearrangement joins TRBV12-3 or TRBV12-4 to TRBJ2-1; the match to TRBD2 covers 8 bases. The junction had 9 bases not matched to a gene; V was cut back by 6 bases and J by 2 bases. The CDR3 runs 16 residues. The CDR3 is CASSHSGGRTYNEQFF. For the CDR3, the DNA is TGTGCCAGCAGCCACTCGGGGGGGAGAACCTACAATGAGCAGTTCTTC.